Listed below are T cell receptor beta chains from one sample, sequenced in a study of T cells in tumors after PD-1 blockade. This table comes from immunoSEQ multiplex PCR, and its TCRdb copy is limited to in-frame clones, with some not included. The top ten hold around 10% of the sample, which has 20,000 to 30,000 clones, about 84% seen once. The specimen comprised PBMCs, sampled after anti-PD-1 treatment. Receptor source: a human donor with basal cell carcinoma. Each CDR3 is given with its conserved first and last residue. The order of the fields is D gene, V gene, J gene, clone size, CDR3 DNA, CDR3 protein. A D gene is named only where the DNA matches it firmly. Clone size is given for some rows only: seen once, a few or many times, or a class if the clone is expanded.

-,TRBV19,TRBJ1-2,-,TGTGCCAGTAGTGCCCGACAGAGAACTGGCTATGGCTACACCTTC,CASSARQRTGYGYTF
-,TRBV30,TRBJ1-2,-,TGTGCCTGGAGACCACAGGGATCGGGCGGCTACACCTTC,CAWRPQGSGGYTF
-,TRBV6-5,TRBJ2-7,-,TGTGCCATCGAGGACCAGGGACATTACGAGCAGTACTTC,CAIEDQGHYEQYF
-,TRBV3-1/TRBV3-2,TRBJ2-1,-,TGTGCCAGCAGCCAAGACCGGGGTTCTGGAAGTCGGCAGTTCTTC,CASSQDRGSGSRQFF
-,TRBV4-2,TRBJ1-4,-,TGTGCCAGCAGCCAAGTCGGTGCGGCTAATGAAAAACTGTTTTTT,CASSQVGAANEKLFF
-,TRBV6-4,TRBJ1-1,-,TGTGCCAGCAGTGGCGGCGGTCAAGCTTTCTTT,CASSGGGQAFF
-,TRBV6-5,TRBJ2-7,-,TGTGCCAGCAGTCGGACGGGAAGCTCCTACGAGCAGTACTTC,CASSRTGSSYEQYF
-,TRBV5-1,TRBJ1-1,-,TGCGCCAGCAGCTTGGCCACAGGGAACACTGAAGCTTTCTTT,CASSLATGNTEAFF
-,TRBV4-1,TRBJ2-5,-,TGCGCCAGCAGCCAAGGGTGGGGACGGGGCCAAGAGACCCAGTACTTC,CASSQGWGRGQETQYF
-,TRBV7-9,TRBJ1-2,-,TGTGCCAGCAGCGCACTCAACGGCGGGGGGGCTCATGGCTACACCTTC,CASSALNGGGAHGYTF
-,TRBV15,TRBJ1-6,-,TGTGCCACCAGCAGAGATCGACGGAATTCACCCCTCCACTTT,CATSRDRRNSPLHF
-,TRBV30,TRBJ1-1,once,TGTGCCTGGAGTCGAACTCTGAACACTGAAGCTTTCTTT,CAWSRTLNTEAFF